These 7 T cell receptor beta chains share one sample of origin, sequenced in a study of shared clonotypes between healthy human individuals. Some clones are missing from TCRdb's copy, which holds only in-frame ones; the method was immunoSEQ multiplex PCR. The sample carries approximately 2.1 million clones, 80% to 95% recorded once. Material: naive CD4+ T cells from PBMCs. Specified subset: CD45RA+ positively selected. Every receptor here comes from a man younger than 35 in good health. Some clones in this sample may be carry-over from other donors' samples.

V gene TRBV28 combines with J gene TRBJ2-7, with D unclear. V dropped 5 bases and J dropped 9 bases, with 20 bases sitting between them. From germline, CDR1 is MDHEN and CDR2 SYDVKM. The CDR3 spans 14 residues. The CDR3, as DNA: TGTGCCAGCAGTCAGGCCCGTTGGGGTCTTGGGCAGTACTTC. This translates into CASSQARWGLGQYF.

CDR3 residues: CASSVVSQGATEAFF. In nucleotides, the CDR3 is TGTGCCAGCAGCGTAGTAAGTCAGGGGGCCACTGAAGCTTTCTTT. J is TRBJ1-1 and V is TRBV9; the match to TRBD1 covers 8 bases. The germline gives CDR1 SGDLS, CDR2 YYNGEE. This CDR3 is 15 amino acids long. Trimming at V came to 0 bases and at J to 4 bases, leaving 5 bases not matched to a gene.

The chain couples TRBV9 to TRBJ1-2, with D possibly being TRBD1 (5 bases). V was cut by 3 bases and J by 7 bases, with 16 bases left in between. CDR1 is SGDLS and CDR2 is YYNGEE in the germline V gene. The CDR3 runs to 14 residues. The CDR3 loop is CASSDPRGVGGYTF. In DNA, the CDR3 is TGTGCCAGCAGCGACCCAAGGGGAGTGGGTGGCTACACCTTC.

The rearrangement joins TRBV29-1 to TRBJ1-1; D possibly corresponds to TRBD1 (6 bases). The V and J ends lost 4 bases and 10 bases respectively, with 13 bases between them. The CDR3 has 11 residues. Germline CDR1 and CDR2: SQVTM and ANQGSEA. CDR3 residues: CSVGQQGAAFF. As DNA, the CDR3 is TGCAGCGTTGGTCAACAGGGTGCAGCTTTCTTT.

The rearrangement joins TRBV7-8 to TRBJ2-1, with TRBD1 matching 8 bases. J lost 6 bases, V lost 5 bases, and 12 bases had no gene match. Germline loops: CDR1 SGHVS, CDR2 FQNEAQ. The CDR3 sequence is 16 residues long. The chain's CDR3 is CASSRGQALWGNEQFF. The CDR3 DNA follows: TGTGCCAGCAGCAGGGGACAGGCGCTTTGGGGCAATGAGCAGTTCTTC.

The chain couples TRBV28 to TRBJ2-5; TRBD2 aligns across 7 bases. J gave up 3 bases and V 8 bases, and 6 bases lay outside the gene matches. Germline V gene data show CDR1 as MDHEN and CDR2 as SYDVKM. The CDR3 length is 13 residues. CDR3 amino acids: CASRLAEKETQYF. The CDR3 DNA follows: TGTGCCAGCCGGCTAGCGGAGAAAGAGACCCAGTACTTC.

The V gene is TRBV28, the J gene TRBJ1-2; perhaps TRBD1 as D (6 bases). Germline V gene data show CDR1 as MDHEN and CDR2 as SYDVKM. V shed 6 bases and J shed 8 bases, with 19 bases lying between them. The CDR3 totals 14 residues. The CDR3 DNA reads as TGTGCCAGCAGCTACCCGGACAGTTCGCGAGGCTACACCTTC. Translation: CASSYPDSSRGYTF.